A single sample is the source of the 2 T cell receptor beta chains below, sequenced in a study of control samples from healthy donors and cancer patients (dated by TCRdb to the early 2020s). Preparation of the library involved the immunoSEQ multiplex PCR assay. TCRdb holds this immuneACCESS table with in-frame rearrangements only. Some clones are missing; in checked studies, unresolved V genes explain under half, and the rest has no known cause. Present in this sample are under 200,000 clones, 94% of which were seen just once. 14% of the sample belongs to the ten largest clones. Input material: PBMCs. Source of these receptors: a man in his 60s with colorectal cancer.

The rearrangement links TRBV10-3 to TRBJ2-7; TRBD1 matches at 10 bases. V shed 4 bases and J 4 bases; nucleotides not matched to a gene: 13. The CDR3 has 17 amino acids. In germline, CDR1 is ENHRY, CDR2 SYGVKD. CDR3 DNA: TGTGCCATCAGTGGGGCGACAGGGGGCCCCGGGCAATACGAGCAGTACTTC. Protein product: CAISGATGGPGQYEQYF.

The rearrangement joins TRBV18 to TRBJ2-7, with 8 bases identical to TRBD1. The V segment lost 3 bases and the J segment 2 bases; nucleotides outside the gene matches: 12. Germline loops: CDR1 KGHSH, CDR2 LQKENI. The CDR3 consists of 17 residues. Here the CDR3 reads CASSPPSGQGATYEQYF. The CDR3, as DNA: TGTGCCAGCTCACCTCCATCGGGGCAGGGGGCTACCTACGAGCAGTACTTC. Using reference TRBV18 and TRBJ2-7 for the parts outside the CDR3, the full variable domain is NAGVMQNPRHLVRRRGQEARLRCSPMKGHSHVYWYRQLPEEGLKFMVYLQKENIIDESGMPKERFSAEFPKEGPSILRIQQVVRGDSAAYFCASSPPSGQGATYEQYFGPGTRLTVT.